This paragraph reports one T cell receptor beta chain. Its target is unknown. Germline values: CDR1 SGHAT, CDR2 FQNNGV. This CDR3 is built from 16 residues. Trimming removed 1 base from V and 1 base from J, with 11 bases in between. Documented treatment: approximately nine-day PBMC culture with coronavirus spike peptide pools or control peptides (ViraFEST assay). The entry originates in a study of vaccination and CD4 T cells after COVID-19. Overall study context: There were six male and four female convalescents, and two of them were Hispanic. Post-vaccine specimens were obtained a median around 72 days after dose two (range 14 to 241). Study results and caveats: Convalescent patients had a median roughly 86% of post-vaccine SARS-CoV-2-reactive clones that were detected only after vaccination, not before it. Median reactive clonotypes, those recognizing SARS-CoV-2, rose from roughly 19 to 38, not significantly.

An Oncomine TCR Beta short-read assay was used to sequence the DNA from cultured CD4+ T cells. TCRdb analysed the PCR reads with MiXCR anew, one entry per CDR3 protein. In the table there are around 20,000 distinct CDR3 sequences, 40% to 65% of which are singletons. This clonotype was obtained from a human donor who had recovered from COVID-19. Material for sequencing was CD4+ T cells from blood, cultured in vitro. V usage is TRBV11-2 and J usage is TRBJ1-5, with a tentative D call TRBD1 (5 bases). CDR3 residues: CASSLGGGSSNQPQHF. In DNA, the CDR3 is TGTGCCAGCAGCTTAGGTGGGGGATCGAGCAATCAGCCCCAGCATTTT.